Following are 28 T cell receptor beta chains from one sample sequenced in a study of blood T cell repertoires in COVID-19. Sequenced by immunoSEQ multiplex PCR; TCRdb stores in-frame clones only, minus some. Among about 250,000 clones listed, around nine tenths were seen once. Sequencing used peripheral blood. The receptors here all came from a woman between 55 and 75 years old who had recovered from COVID-19.

The gene calls are TRBV9 and TRBJ2-7; weak D call: TRBD1 (5 bases). V was pared by 0 bases and J by 5 bases, with 12 bases between. Germline loops: CDR1 SGDLS, CDR2 YYNGEE. This CDR3 has 14 amino acids. This chain's CDR3 is CASSVVGLRDEQYF. The CDR3, as DNA: TGTGCCAGCAGCGTAGTCGGGCTCAGGGACGAGCAGTACTTC.

This sequence joins TRBV3-1 (or the pseudogene TRBV3-2) and TRBJ2-1; perhaps TRBD1 as D (5 bases). The germline gives CDR1 LGHDT, CDR2 YNNKEL (reference sequence). With 0 bases removed from V and 2 bases from J, the gap between germline ends came to 11 bases. The CDR3 is made up of 16 amino acids. This chain's CDR3 is CASSQDRQRTYNEQFF. CDR3 DNA: TGTGCCAGCAGCCAAGATAGACAGAGGACCTACAATGAGCAGTTCTTC.

This chain uses TRBV3-1 (or the pseudogene TRBV3-2) with TRBJ2-7; 7 positions agree with TRBD2. Germline V gene data show CDR1 as LGHDT and CDR2 as YNNKEL (reference sequence). The CDR3 loop spans 14 amino acids. The junction had 2 bases not matched to a gene; V was cut back by 3 bases and J by 0 bases. The CDR3 region is CASSHWEGSYEQYF. CDR3 DNA sequence: TGTGCCAGCAGCCATTGGGAGGGCTCCTACGAGCAGTACTTC.

The genes are TRBV9 and TRBJ2-5; D is perhaps TRBD2 (6 bases). The V end was cut by 3 bases, the J end by 5 bases, with 11 bases between. CDR1 and CDR2 from the germline V gene are SGDLS and YYNGEE. There are 13 residues in the CDR3. CDR3 bases: TGTGCCAGCAGCGGGGCAGGGAGGGAGACCCAGTACTTC. This encodes CASSGAGRETQYF.

Remarks on this clone: Additional DNA sequences in this sample encode the identical CDR3. The gene calls are TRBV7-6 and TRBJ1-5; D remains unclear. The CDR3 consists of 12 residues. The germline V gene encodes CDR1 SGHVS and CDR2 FNYEAQ. Trimming took 2 bases from V and 4 from J, leaving 3 bases between them. The CDR3 DNA sequence: TGTGCCAGCAGCTTACCTAATCAGCCCCAGCATTTT. Encoded protein: CASSLPNQPQHF.

The CDR3 coding sequence is TGTGCCAGTAGTATCCCCAACTGGGCCCCATCCGGGACACACAATCAGCCCCAGCATTTT. It translates to CASSIPNWAPSGTHNQPQHF. The J gene is TRBJ1-5, the V gene TRBV19; the D gene is possibly TRBD1 (6 bases). V lost 3 bases and J lost 3, with 27 bases in between. CDR3 length equals 20 residues. Germline values: CDR1 LNHDA, CDR2 SQIVND (reference sequence).

J is TRBJ1-1 and V is TRBV29-1; 9 nucleotides line up with TRBD1. J gave up 1 base and V 2 bases, and 5 bases lay outside the gene matches. CDR1 and CDR2 (germline): SQVTM, ANQGSEA. This CDR3 spans 15 amino acids. CDR3 sequence (DNA): TGCAGCGTTGAAATTCCGGGACAGGGGAACACTGAAGCTTTCTTT. Its translation: CSVEIPGQGNTEAFF.

This chain links TRBV18 with TRBJ2-7; 9 bases fit TRBD2. The germline CDR1 and CDR2 sequences are KGHSH and LQKENI. The CDR3 contains 18 residues. The V and J ends lost 6 bases and 4 bases, in that order; junction bases with no gene match: 19. The CDR3 loop reads CASSLSFASGTSFYEQYF. The CDR3 nucleotides are TGTGCCAGCTCTCTGAGTTTTGCTTCCGGGACTAGCTTTTACGAGCAGTACTTC.

The V and J genes are TRBV27 and TRBJ2-3; 12 bases are shared with TRBD2. The ends lost 3 bases at V and 4 bases at J; junction bases unmatched: 11. CDR1 MNHEY and CDR2 SMNVEV come from the germline V gene (reference sequence). The length of the CDR3 is 18 residues. This CDR3 reads CASSFRSSGGAKADTQYF. The CDR3 bases are TGTGCCAGCAGTTTTAGGTCTAGCGGGGGGGCCAAGGCAGATACGCAGTATTTT.

Comments on this clone: Other nucleotide sequences in the sample specify the same CDR3. The chain recombines TRBV7-9 with TRBJ2-7; a possible D gene is TRBD2 (6 bases). The V gene lost 2 bases and the J gene lost 6 bases, with 11 bases spanning the gap. The CDR3 runs 13 residues. Per the germline V gene, CDR1 is SEHNR and CDR2 is FQNEAQ (reference sequence). CDR3 protein: CASSLRQGGEQYF. CDR3 coding DNA: TGTGCCAGCAGCTTAAGGCAGGGAGGCGAGCAGTACTTC.

The chain has TRBV11-2 and TRBJ1-2, with D perhaps matching TRBD1 (5 bases). Trimming left V 2 bases short and J 8 bases short, with 21 bases between. Germline CDR1 SGHAT, CDR2 FQNNGV. This CDR3 is 16 amino acids long. The CDR3 bases are TGTGCCAGCAGCTTAATATGGAGCAGGGAGGGACTCGGCTACACCTTC. Residues: CASSLIWSREGLGYTF.

The chain recombines TRBV7-3 with TRBJ2-7; 8 bases line up with TRBD2. CDR3 size: 16 residues. Unmatched junction bases numbered 9, after V lost 5 bases and J lost 0 bases. Germline V gene data show CDR1 as SGHTA and CDR2 as FQGTGA. In DNA, the CDR3 is TGTGCCAGCAGCCCGGCCGGGGGGGCGAGCTCCTACGAGCAGTACTTC. As protein: CASSPAGGASSYEQYF.

This chain connects TRBV27 to TRBJ2-3; no definite D call. The germline V gene encodes CDR1 MNHEY and CDR2 SMNVEV (reference sequence). There are 15 residues in the CDR3. V was clipped by 8 bases and J by 4 bases, with 19 bases between them. The DNA of the CDR3 is TGTGCCAGCGGATCTTCTAGTTCGATCTCAGATACGCAGTATTTT. This sequence encodes CASGSSSSISDTQYF.

The chain uses TRBV18 and TRBJ2-5, with a possible D match to TRBD1 (5 bases). V shed 3 bases and J shed 1 base, with 9 bases lying between them. The CDR3 covers 14 residues. The germline V gene encodes CDR1 KGHSH and CDR2 LQKENI. In DNA, the CDR3 is TGTGCCAGCTCACCCTGGACAACCCAAGAGACCCAGTACTTC. Protein: CASSPWTTQETQYF.

The rearrangement links TRBV12-5 to TRBJ2-2; 7 positions match TRBD1. This CDR3 region has 16 residues. From germline, CDR1 is LGHNT and CDR2 FRNRAP. V dropped 1 base and J dropped 4; count of bases not matched to a gene: 6. CDR3 nucleotide sequence: TGTGCTAGTGGTTTGGGACAGGGTGGGAGCACCGGGGAGCTGTTTTTT. It specifies CASGLGQGGSTGELFF.

CDR3 sequence (DNA): TGTGCCAGCAGCCGCAACAGATTAACTAACTATGGCTACACCTTC. Residues: CASSRNRLTNYGYTF. The chain has TRBV5-6 and TRBJ1-2; D not resolved. Germline CDR1 is SGHDT and CDR2 is YYEEEE. V gave up 4 bases and J gave up 0 bases, with 13 bases separating them. The CDR3 consists of 15 residues.

The chain joins TRBV28 to TRBJ2-5; maybe TRBD1 (5 bases). V was shortened by 10 bases and J by 0 bases, with 21 bases between the two germline ends. The CDR3 extends over 16 amino acids. CDR1 and CDR2 from the germline V gene are MDHEN and SYDVKM. CDR3 DNA sequence: TGTGCCATTTTCAGCTGGACACAGCCGAACCAAGAGACCCAGTACTTC. Encoded protein: CAIFSWTQPNQETQYF.

This clone was observed a single time. The chain carries TRBV7-9 and TRBJ1-4; D gene uncertain. This CDR3 is built from 14 residues. V lost 1 base and J lost 8, with 11 bases in between. Germline-derived CDR1 and CDR2 are SEHNR and FQNEAQ (reference sequence). This chain's CDR3 is CASSLGLSREKLFF. The CDR3, as DNA: TGTGCCAGCAGCTTAGGTTTATCGAGGGAAAAACTGTTTTTT.

The CDR3 here is CASSVGSGGDYGYTF. CDR3 DNA: TGTGCCAGCAGCGTAGGGAGCGGCGGGGACTATGGCTACACCTTC. The chain couples TRBV9 to TRBJ1-2; D remains unclear. The CDR3 has 15 residues. V was shortened by 0 bases and J by 3 bases, with 12 bases between the two germline ends. Germline V CDR1 and CDR2: SGDLS, YYNGEE.

The rearrangement joins TRBV9 to TRBJ2-1; TRBD2 matches 7 bases. Germline V gene lookup returns CDR1 SGDLS and CDR2 YYNGEE. This CDR3 region has 14 residues. After removal of 5 bases from V and 5 bases from J, the junction contained 7 bases not matched to a gene. The DNA of the CDR3 is TGTGCCAGCAGTAAGGGACTACCGAACAATGAGCAGTTCTTC. Translated: CASSKGLPNNEQFF.

The chain links TRBV19 to TRBJ2-3; 8 bases align to TRBD2. Germline CDR1 reads LNHDA; CDR2 reads SQIVND (reference sequence). V shed 3 bases, J shed 8 bases, and the junction held 4 bases outside the gene matches. This CDR3 is built from 13 residues. CDR3 coding DNA: TGTGCCAGTAGTATGCGGGGGGAGGGTACGCAGTATTTT. Translation gives CASSMRGEGTQYF.

The chain recombines TRBV7-2 with TRBJ2-7; 7 nucleotides agree with TRBD2. The germline V gene has CDR1 SGHTA and CDR2 FQGNSA. V shed 2 bases, J shed 0 bases, and the junction held 1 base outside the gene matches. CDR3 size: 14 residues. The CDR3 DNA reads TGTGCCAGCAGCTTAAGCGGGAACTCCTACGAGCAGTACTTC. Protein product: CASSLSGNSYEQYF.

The V call is TRBV11-2, the J call TRBJ1-6, with TRBD1 as a possible D gene (5 bases). The CDR3 is 16 residues long. Per germline, CDR1 SGHAT and CDR2 FQNNGV. V lost 0 bases to trimming and J lost 3 bases, with 9 bases between them. CDR3 region: CASSLDRDFYNSPLHF. CDR3 bases: TGTGCCAGCAGCTTAGACCGGGACTTCTATAATTCACCCCTCCACTTT. Combining the CDR3 with reference TRBV11-2 and TRBJ1-6 gives the whole variable domain EAGVAQSPRYKIIEKRQSVAFWCNPISGHATLYWYQQILGQGPKLLIQFQNNGVVDDSQLPKDRFSAERLKGVDSTLKIQPAKLEDSAVYLCASSLDRDFYNSPLHFGNGTRLTVT.

The chain recombines TRBV7-2 with TRBJ2-7; TRBD1 matches 8 bases. The V gene end was trimmed by 6 bases and the J gene end by 8 bases; junction bases not matched to a gene: 15. Per the germline V gene, CDR1 is SGHTA and CDR2 is FQGNSA. This CDR3 is 15 amino acids long. The CDR3 sequence: CASSPTPQGVMQQYF. CDR3 DNA sequence: TGTGCCAGCAGTCCTACCCCACAGGGGGTAATGCAGCAGTACTTC.

The V gene is TRBV29-1, the J gene TRBJ1-3; the D gene is possibly TRBD1 (5 bases). There are 14 residues in the CDR3. Trimming shortened V by 8 bases and J by 0 bases, and 14 bases separated the two germline ends. Germline V gives CDR1 SQVTM, CDR2 ANQGSEA. The DNA for the CDR3 is TGCAGCACAACTTTTCAGGGCTCTGGAAACACCATATATTTT. Translated, it gives CSTTFQGSGNTIYF.

The chain combines TRBV7-6 with TRBJ2-2; 9 positions match TRBD1. With 5 bases clipped from V and 4 bases from J, the junction kept 5 bases outside the gene matches. Germline V CDR1 and CDR2: SGHVS, FNYEAQ. The CDR3 sequence is 15 residues long. The CDR3 nucleotides read TGTGCCAGCAGCCGGACAGGGGTCGGCACCGGGGAGCTGTTTTTT. This gives the protein CASSRTGVGTGELFF. The variable domain in full, with the rest retrieved from reference TRBV7-6 and TRBJ2-2, is GAGVSQSPRYKVTKRGQDVALRCDPISGHVSLYWYRQALGQGPEFLTYFNYEAQQDKSGLPNDRFSAERPEGSISTLTIQRTEQRDSAMYRCASSRTGVGTGELFFGEGSRLTVL.

The chain recombines TRBV7-3 with TRBJ2-1; D is uncertain. CDR3 length: 15 residues. CDR1 and CDR2 from the germline V gene are SGHTA and FQGTGA. V lost 1 base and J lost 0, with 7 bases in between. This CDR3 is CASSLMGISYNEQFF. CDR3 nucleotides: TGTGCCAGCAGCTTAATGGGCATCTCCTACAATGAGCAGTTCTTC.

The rearrangement links TRBV18 to TRBJ2-7; a possible D gene is TRBD2 (5 bases). V was pared by 0 bases and J by 2 bases, with 8 bases between. Per the germline V gene, CDR1 is KGHSH and CDR2 is LQKENI. CDR3 length: 14 amino acids. The CDR3, as DNA: TGTGCCAGCTCACCACCGTGGGAGCCCTACGAGCAGTACTTC. Its protein product is CASSPPWEPYEQYF.